This T cell receptor beta chain was identified during a study of T-cell memory formation after mild COVID-19. About the research overall: Largely donor-specific TCR clusters were found.

A 5'RACE reaction primed in the constant segment made cDNA libraries of TCR alpha and TCR beta, and these carried sample barcodes and UMIs. MiXCR was run by TCRdb on the 5' RACE reads, yielding one entry per CDR3 protein. The table has about 250,000 distinct CDR3 sequences, less than 20% seen once. Germline-derived CDR1 and CDR2 are SGDLS and YYNGEE. There are 15 residues in the CDR3. V lost 2 bases to trimming and J lost 1 base, with 12 bases between them. Findings of the study overall: Balance between CD4 and CD8 was seen in clones contracting day 15 to 85, and a CD4+ lean was seen in later expanders. Memory from before infection featured some responding clones, which suggests cross-reactive memory joined.

A note on this clonotype: Its matching antigen is unknown.

Sequenced: PBMCs or a T cell subset sorted from them (not recorded which). The chain carries TRBV9 and TRBJ2-5, with a tentative D call TRBD2 (6 bases). This clonotype was sampled from an adult woman who had mild COVID-19 (a few samples of this study predate the infection). Cell type and time point are not known. The CDR3 nucleotides read TGTGCCAGCAGCGTGGGGCGGGGAGTCCAAGAGACCCAGTACTTC. Amino acids: CASSVGRGVQETQYF.